These 9 T cell receptor beta chains share one sample of origin, sequenced in a study of glioma-infiltrating T cells after dendritic cell vaccination (dated by TCRdb to between 2015 and 2016). The library was obtained by the immunoSEQ multiplex PCR assay. The source is immuneACCESS, and TCRdb retained only in-frame sequences with V and J called. Part of the clones is not carried over; for the studies checked, unresolved V genes explain less than half of this, and the remainder is unexplained. The sample data list 40,000 or so clones, and approximately 80% of these were observed just once. The top ten constitute 7.8% of the sample. Sample: blood, taken before dendritic cell vaccination. The receptors were sampled from a human donor with glioblastoma.

The chain links TRBV30 to TRBJ1-1, with D perhaps matching TRBD1 (5 bases). Germline CDR1 is GTSNPN and CDR2 is SVGIG (reference sequence). The CDR3 spans 15 residues. With 3 bases removed from V and 0 bases from J, the gap between germline ends came to 14 bases. The CDR3 loop reads CAWSNPGLVNTEAFF. The CDR3 nucleotides are TGTGCCTGGAGCAATCCGGGACTAGTGAACACTGAAGCTTTCTTT.

V gene TRBV18 combines with J gene TRBJ2-2; 7 bases fit TRBD1. V dropped 6 bases and J dropped 3; count of bases not matched to a gene: 10. Germline V gene data show CDR1 as KGHSH and CDR2 as LQKENI. The CDR3 runs 16 residues. The CDR3 here is CASSRSGQAYTGELFF. CDR3 sequence (DNA): TGTGCCAGCTCCCGGTCTGGACAGGCCTACACCGGGGAGCTGTTTTTT.

This chain joins TRBV19 and TRBJ2-7; 8 nucleotides line up with TRBD1. The CDR3 is 13 amino acids. V shed 10 bases and J 8 bases; nucleotides not matched to a gene: 13. The germline V gene encodes CDR1 LNHDA and CDR2 SQIVND (reference sequence). The CDR3 coding sequence is TGTGCCACCAGTCGGCAGGGGGCGCCGCAGCAGTACTTC. This encodes CATSRQGAPQQYF.

This clone came up a few times. The chain employs TRBV7-9 and TRBJ1-1; the match to TRBD1 covers 12 bases. Per the germline V gene, CDR1 is SEHNR and CDR2 is FQNEAQ (reference sequence). The CDR3 has 17 amino acids. The V gene end was trimmed by 4 bases and the J gene end by 1 base; junction bases not matched to a gene: 7. The CDR3 is CASSSGTGGRPNTEAFF. CDR3 sequence (DNA): TGTGCCAGCAGCTCAGGGACAGGGGGCCGACCGAACACTGAAGCTTTCTTT.

This clone occurred a few times. This chain links TRBV4-1 with TRBJ2-7; the match to TRBD2 covers 7 bases. V was clipped by 3 bases and J by 6 bases; unmatched bases: 8. CDR3 size: 14 residues. CDR1 and CDR2 from the germline V gene are MGHRA and YSYEKL. The CDR3 sequence is CASSHWGRELEQYF. In nucleotides, the CDR3 is TGCGCCAGCAGCCACTGGGGGAGGGAGCTCGAGCAGTACTTC.

The genes are TRBV6-5 and TRBJ1-2; TRBD1 matches at 7 bases. V lost 5 bases, J lost 3 bases, and 3 bases stayed unmatched. Looked up from germline, CDR1 is MNHEY and CDR2 is SVGAGI. The CDR3 extends over 13 amino acids. This chain's CDR3 is CASSRGTDYGYTF. The DNA of the CDR3 is TGTGCCAGCAGTCGCGGGACAGACTATGGCTACACCTTC.

This sequence joins TRBV18 and TRBJ1-6, with D perhaps TRBD1 (6 bases). Germline CDR1 KGHSH, CDR2 LQKENI. The CDR3 contains 15 residues. V shed 5 bases and J shed 5 bases, with 13 bases lying between them. As DNA, the CDR3 is TGTGCCAGCTCATGGGGTACAGGGAATAATTCACCCCTCCACTTT. The encoded protein is CASSWGTGNNSPLHF.

This clone was detected only a few times. The chain joins TRBV25-1 to TRBJ1-4; perhaps TRBD1 as D (5 bases). The V end was cut by 2 bases, the J end by 8 bases, with 18 bases between. Germline assignment: CDR1 MGHDK and CDR2 SYGVNS. The CDR3 extends over 16 amino acids. The CDR3 loop reads CASSERWQGGWEKLFF. DNA of the CDR3: TGTGCCAGCAGTGAACGTTGGCAGGGAGGTTGGGAAAAACTGTTTTTT.

This clone was picked up one time. The chain links TRBV7-2 to TRBJ1-1, with no clear D. The CDR3 is made up of 13 amino acids. The germline gives CDR1 SGHTA, CDR2 FQGNSA. The germline V and J ends were trimmed by 1 base and 6 bases, with 9 bases remaining between them. This CDR3 is CASSLGAGAEAFF. In DNA form, the CDR3 reads TGTGCCAGCAGCTTAGGGGCCGGCGCTGAAGCTTTCTTT.